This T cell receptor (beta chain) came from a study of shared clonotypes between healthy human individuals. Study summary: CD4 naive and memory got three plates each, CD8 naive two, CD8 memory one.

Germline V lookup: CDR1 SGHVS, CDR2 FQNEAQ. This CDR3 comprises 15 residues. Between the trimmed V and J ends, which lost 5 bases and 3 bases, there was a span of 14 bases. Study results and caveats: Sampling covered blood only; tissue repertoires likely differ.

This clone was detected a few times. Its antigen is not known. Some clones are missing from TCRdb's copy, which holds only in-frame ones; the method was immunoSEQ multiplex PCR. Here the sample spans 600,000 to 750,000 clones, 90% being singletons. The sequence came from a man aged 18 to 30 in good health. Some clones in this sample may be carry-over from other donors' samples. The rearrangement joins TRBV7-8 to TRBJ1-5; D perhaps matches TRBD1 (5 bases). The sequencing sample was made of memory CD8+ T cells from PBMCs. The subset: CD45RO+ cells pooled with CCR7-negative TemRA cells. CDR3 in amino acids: CASSPITGSNQPQHF. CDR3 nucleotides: TGTGCCAGCAGCCCCATTACAGGCTCCAATCAGCCCCAGCATTTT.